This T cell receptor (beta chain) was recorded in a study of T cell responses to AZD1222 COVID-19 vaccine. Trimming left V 5 bases short and J 4 bases short, with 14 bases between. Germline CDR1 and CDR2: SQVTM and ANQGSEA. This CDR3 has 13 residues. Some clones are missing from TCRdb's copy, which holds only in-frame ones; the method was immunoSEQ multiplex PCR. The data show roughly 120,000 clones, about 86% seen once. The chain links TRBV29-1 to TRBJ2-5; a possible D gene is TRBD1 (6 bases). This sequence originates from an adult in good health. Material: peripheral blood, obtained on day 0 of AZD1222 vaccination. CDR3 coding DNA: TGCAGCGTTTTAACAGGGTCTTCAGAGACCCAGTACTTC. Translated, it gives CSVLTGSSETQYF.